Presented here are 17 T cell receptor beta chains from one specimen sequenced in a study of STAT5B mutations in CD4+ large granular lymphocyte leukemia. Profiled with immunoSEQ multiplex PCR; TCRdb holds only in-frame clones, not every one. The sample carries about 50,000 clones, roughly four fifths recorded once. The source material was CD4+ T cells from blood buffy coats. These TCRs come from a human donor in good health.

CDR3 region: CASRTGGTDTQYF. CDR3 nucleotides: TGCGCCAGCCGGACAGGGGGCACAGATACGCAGTATTTT. The gene calls are TRBV5-1 and TRBJ2-3; 9 nucleotides agree with TRBD1. The CDR3 extends over 13 amino acids. The V gene end was trimmed by 7 bases and the J gene end by 1 base; junction bases not matched to a gene: 1. Germline CDR1 reads SGHRS; CDR2 reads YFSETQ.

The chain employs TRBV7-3 and TRBJ1-5; D may be TRBD1 (6 bases). Germline V gives CDR1 SGHTA, CDR2 FQGTGA. V was clipped by 5 bases and J by 4 bases, with 15 bases between them. The CDR3 is 15 amino acids. The CDR3 region has the DNA TGTGCCAGCAGCCCAGGACAGTCAATAAATCAGCCCCAGCATTTT. The encoded protein is CASSPGQSINQPQHF.

The V gene is TRBV27, the J gene TRBJ2-2; TRBD1 matches at 12 bases. V was clipped by 5 bases and J by 4 bases; unmatched bases: 8. The CDR3 runs to 17 residues. In germline, CDR1 is MNHEY, CDR2 SMNVEV (reference sequence). The chain's CDR3 is CASSAGTGGLITGELFF. CDR3 bases: TGTGCCAGCAGTGCCGGGACAGGGGGCCTCATCACCGGGGAGCTGTTTTTT.

CDR3 nucleotides: TGTGCCAGCAGCTTAGTTAGGTCGGGCACCGGGGAGCTGTTTTTT. Translating it yields CASSLVRSGTGELFF. The V gene is TRBV7-7, the J gene TRBJ2-2; D remains ambiguous. CDR1 and CDR2 (germline): SSHAT, FNYEAQ (reference sequence). The CDR3 is 15 residues long. The V end was cut by 1 base, the J end by 4 bases, with 10 bases between.

This rearrangement joins TRBV6-6 to TRBJ1-2, with D possibly being TRBD1 (5 bases). The germline CDR1 and CDR2 sequences are MNHNY and SVGAGI (reference sequence). This CDR3 has 15 residues. The V gene lost 7 bases and the J gene lost 4 bases, with 19 bases spanning the gap. CDR3 sequence: CASKKGLQGSYGYTF. The CDR3 DNA is TGTGCCAGCAAAAAGGGGCTCCAGGGCAGCTATGGCTACACCTTC.

For the CDR3, the DNA is TGCACCAGCAGCCAAGGCGGGAGGGCCGGAAATGAGCAGTTCTTC. It yields the protein CTSSQGGRAGNEQFF. The V call is TRBV1, the J call TRBJ2-1; the D call of TRBD2 is as the table states it, not checked on the DNA. TRBV1 is tagged as a pseudogene. The CDR3 contains 15 residues.

This chain uses TRBV7-2 with TRBJ2-7; possible D gene TRBD2, 6 bases. The V end lost 6 bases, the J end lost 2 bases, and 11 bases lay between the germline ends. CDR1 is SGHTA, CDR2 FQGNSA, per germline. The CDR3 has 13 amino acids. The chain's CDR3 is CASRPPGAYEQYF. CDR3 in DNA: TGTGCCAGCAGACCCCCGGGGGCCTACGAGCAGTACTTC.

V is TRBV7-9 and J is TRBJ2-3; D is tentatively TRBD1 or TRBD2 (5 bases each). The V end was cut by 5 bases, the J end by 5 bases, with 8 bases between. The germline V gene encodes CDR1 SEHNR and CDR2 FQNEAQ (reference sequence). This CDR3 region has 12 residues. CDR3 protein: CASSRDVDTQYF. CDR3 in DNA: TGTGCCAGCAGCCGGGACGTAGATACGCAGTATTTT.

The V call is TRBV11-3, the J call TRBJ2-3; weak D call: TRBD1 (6 bases). This CDR3 spans 17 amino acids. Trimming removed 0 bases from V and 4 bases from J, with 17 bases in between. Per the germline V gene, CDR1 is SGHNT and CDR2 is YENEEA. The CDR3 loop reads CASSLDLNRAGADTQYF. The CDR3 DNA sequence: TGTGCCAGCAGCTTAGATCTTAACAGGGCCGGGGCAGATACGCAGTATTTT.

This rearrangement joins TRBV6-1 to TRBJ1-5; D call uncertain. Germline lookup yields CDR1 MNHNS and CDR2 SASEGT. There are 15 residues in the CDR3. V lost 2 bases, J lost 2 bases, and 10 bases lay in between. CDR3 sequence: CASSEQPVGNQPQHF. In DNA, the CDR3 is TGTGCCAGCAGTGAACAACCAGTGGGCAATCAGCCCCAGCATTTT.

The chain uses TRBV13 and TRBJ2-7, with D maybe TRBD1 (6 bases). Germline assignment: CDR1 PRHDT and CDR2 FYEKMQ (reference sequence). The CDR3 runs to 14 residues. Trimming cost V 3 bases and J 0 bases, with 9 bases left between them. The CDR3 sequence: CASSFGTFSYEQYF. As DNA, the CDR3 is TGTGCCAGCAGCTTCGGGACATTCTCCTACGAGCAGTACTTC.

The chain uses TRBV19 and TRBJ1-4; 8 nucleotides align to TRBD1. The CDR3 is 16 residues long. V was clipped by 6 bases and J by 8 bases; unmatched bases: 14. Looked up from germline, CDR1 is LNHDA and CDR2 is SQIVND (reference sequence). CDR3 DNA sequence: TGTGCCAGTAGAAACCGGGGAGACAGGGGCAGCGAAAAACTGTTTTTT. Its translation is CASRNRGDRGSEKLFF.

The gene calls are TRBV29-1 and TRBJ1-2, with 8 bases fitting TRBD1. Per the germline V gene, CDR1 is SQVTM and CDR2 is ANQGSEA. CDR3 length equals 13 residues. J lost 7 bases, V lost 5 bases, and 9 bases had no gene match. The CDR3 sequence: CSVREQTGVGYTF. In nucleotides, the CDR3 is TGCAGCGTTCGAGAGCAGACAGGGGTTGGCTACACCTTC.

This clone came up a few times. This rearrangement joins TRBV6-1 to TRBJ1-3; D gene uncertain. The CDR3 totals 13 residues. Trimming cost V 6 bases and J 3 bases, with 9 bases left between them. Germline values: CDR1 MNHNS, CDR2 SASEGT. The CDR3 bases are TGTGCCAGCAGCGTTGGAGTTGGAAACACCATATATTTT. It specifies CASSVGVGNTIYF.

V gene TRBV5-4 combines with J gene TRBJ1-2; D call uncertain. V lost 0 bases, J lost 4 bases, and 4 bases lay in between. Germline V gene lookup returns CDR1 SGHNT and CDR2 YYREEE (reference sequence). The CDR3 length is 12 residues. This CDR3 reads CASSLEFYGYTF. The CDR3 nucleotides are TGTGCCAGCAGCTTGGAGTTCTATGGCTACACCTTC.

The chain links TRBV19 to TRBJ2-1; D remains unclear. CDR3 length: 15 amino acids. Germline V gene data show CDR1 as LNHDA and CDR2 as SQIVND (reference sequence). Trimming shortened V by 6 bases and J by 6 bases, and 18 bases separated the two germline ends. The CDR3 loop reads CASRPPGLWGNEQFF. As DNA, the CDR3 is TGTGCCAGTAGGCCCCCCGGGCTCTGGGGCAATGAGCAGTTCTTC.

The rearrangement uses TRBV5-5 and TRBJ2-2, with D perhaps TRBD1 or TRBD2 (5 bases each). Germline values: CDR1 SGHKS, CDR2 YYEKEE (reference sequence). The CDR3 is 12 amino acids. The V end lost 4 bases, the J end lost 13 bases, and 14 bases lay between the germline ends. This CDR3 is CASSNQGGRLFF. For the CDR3, the DNA is TGTGCCAGCAGCAACCAGGGTGGGAGGCTGTTTTTT.